This T cell receptor beta chain was documented in a study of shared clonotypes between healthy human individuals. Deletions cut 5 bases from V and 0 bases from J, with 10 bases between. Germline V gene data show CDR1 as MDHEN and CDR2 as SYDVKM. The CDR3 runs to 14 residues. Clones were sequenced by immunoSEQ multiplex PCR, and TCRdb holds only the in-frame ones, with some missing. The sample lists approximately 400,000 clones; 96% were seen once. Sequencing used memory CD8+ T cells sorted from blood. The subset: CD45RO+ cells pooled with CCR7-negative TemRA cells. The sequence came from a young man in good health. V is TRBV28 and J is TRBJ1-2; D is unclear. Here the CDR3 reads CASSIKAANYGYTF. CDR3 bases: TGTGCCAGCAGTATTAAGGCGGCTAACTATGGCTACACCTTC.